This entry is about one TCR beta chain. Its target antigen remains unknown. No much larger clonotype is one base removed from it; base qualities were not supplied. Cut back by 0 bases and 3 bases, the V and J ends lie 6 bases apart. CDR1 and CDR2, per the germline V gene (reference sequence), are GTSNPN and SVGIG. The CDR3 runs 13 amino acids, cysteine and phenylalanine included. Only CDR3 DNA remains: 39 bases, in frame from the first base. The data stem from a study of OX40 agonist ivuxolimab in advanced cancers. For context, the study as a whole: The costimulatory receptor OX40 (CD134) was targeted by ivuxolimab, a fully human IgG2 agonistic monoclonal antibody. Three dose-escalation patients achieved partial responses, one with hepatocellular carcinoma and two with cutaneous melanoma. Intravenous ivuxolimab was administered to patients every 2 weeks at six dose levels: 0.01, 0.1, 0.3, 1.5, 3 and 10 mg/kg. A male proportion of approximately 83% and a mean age of roughly 58 years, ranging from about 23 to 90, were recorded for the dose-escalation cohort. The point of sequencing TCRbeta in the periphery was to test whether ivuxolimab changed TCR sequence diversity and drove clonal T-cell expansion. Patients were allowed to have had prior anti-PD-1, anti-PD-L1 or anti-CTLA-4 therapy, and approximately 40% of the dose-escalation patients had previously received checkpoint inhibitors. Of the roughly 51 dose-escalation patients, hepatocellular carcinoma was present in some 19, melanoma in roughly 15, renal cell carcinoma in 9 and head and neck cancer in 9. The monotherapy dose-escalation portion (N of about 50 patients) of the phase I ivuxolimab trial is reported in the paper. Broader findings and caveats from the paper: After ivuxolimab, expanded clones were on average more numerous among CD8+ T cells than among CD4+ T cells. Low levels of normalized T-cell clonal expansion were also seen in some nonresponding patients. In partial responders in the 0.1-3.0 mg/kg groups, normalized peripheral clonal expansion was found to be among the lowest, especially among CD8+ T cells. Antigen specificity was not determined for the clonally expanded peripheral T cells. Clonal expansion of both CD4+ and CD8+ blood T cells was observed from baseline to week 6 at doses 0.1 to 3.0 mg/kg.

The trial excluded patients who had a history of autoimmune disease or were on systemic immunosuppression. Peripheral blood for TCR sequencing was collected from all dose cohorts at baseline, on cycle 4 day 1, and on cycle 7 day 1. Samples came from an open-label, multicenter, first-in-human phase I dose-escalation trial of ivuxolimab. Adults with locally advanced or metastatic head and neck squamous cell, hepatocellular, melanoma or renal cell carcinoma were enrolled in the trial. Before TCR sequencing, CD4+ T cells and CD8+ T cells from peripheral blood were sorted into separate populations. For sequencing of the TCRbeta CDR3 region, genomic DNA was extracted from the sorted cells. TCRbeta CDR3 regions were sequenced using the immunoSEQ Assay. Drawn from immuneACCESS, this table holds only the in-frame rearrangements with V and J called that TCRdb kept. Clones are partly lost; checked studies trace under half to an unresolved V gene and leave the rest unexplained. Counted in this sample were about 56,000 clones; approximately 82% of them appeared once. Of the sample, more than 3.5% falls within the top ten clones.

This receptor chain uses TRBV30 and TRBJ1-5, with the D segment identity uncertain. Sequenced here: CD4+ or CD8+ T cells sorted from blood, sampled in a trial of the OX40 agonist ivuxolimab. The receptor was isolated from an adult with an advanced solid tumor such as melanoma, head and neck, liver or kidney cancer. The CDR3 is CAWSVQPNQPQHF. The DNA is TGTGCCTGGAGTGTACAGCCCAATCAGCCCCAGCATTTT.